Given below is one T cell receptor beta chain in context. No cognate antigen has been identified for it. A much more abundant neighbour one base away suggests this may be a read error. The source of the sample is a study of T cells in Graves' hyperthyroidism and ophthalmopathy (dated by TCRdb to the late 2010s). Turning to the overall study: To identify distinguishing TCR V-J signatures, a discovery cohort of 100 patients was used, comprising 40 to 45 with Graves' ophthalmopathy and 55 to 65 with stable Graves' hyperthyroidism. In roughly six Graves' hyperthyroidism patients, the study also compared T-cell repertoires from thyroid tissue with T-cell repertoires from blood. Prospective prediction of ophthalmopathy was tested in an independent validation cohort of 18 hyperthyroidism patients and 17 patients who later progressed to ophthalmopathy. The paper describes TCR Vbeta CDR3 sequencing of more than 120 peripheral blood samples, made up of approximately 40 ophthalmopathy patients, approximately 73 hyperthyroidism patients and 17 progressor patients. Once sampling was done, hyperthyroidism patients were given methimazole at a starting dose of 30 mg daily, whereas ophthalmopathy patients were given high-dose intravenous methylprednisolone. For training and testing, the 95 to 100 patients in the discovery cohort were randomly divided in a 7:3 ratio.

The study excluded patients with uncontrolled infections, other autoimmune diseases, pregnancy or lactation. Diagnoses were based on clinical symptoms, serum thyroxine and TRAb, thyroid ultrasound and orbital computed tomography. Total RNA was extracted using Trizol reagent, and RNA quality was assessed on an Agilent 2100 Bioanalyzer. The paper's findings and limits, for the study overall: In cross-validation, a model built on a 13 V-J signature told ophthalmopathy apart from stable hyperthyroidism with just under 90% sensitivity and around 81% specificity, and in testing the same model reached 80%/75%. Blood samples also contained most of the expanded thyroid clonotypes (frequency above 0.001), which suggests that blood repertoires may reflect thyroid immune responses. During validation, the model predicted progression to ophthalmopathy a median of roughly six months ahead of onset, with almost 71% sensitivity and under 85% specificity. No statistical method was used to set the sample size in advance, and investigators knew the group allocation.

The TCR beta CDR3 regions were amplified from RNA transcripts. A first-round RT-PCR of the TCR CDR3 used the HTBI primer set with the Qiagen OneStep RT-PCR kit. Libraries were constructed in a second round of multiplex PCR, after which size selection and purification were carried out. The libraries were sequenced on an Illumina HiSeq2000 using paired-end 100 bp reads. Under the source paper's analysis protocol: SOAPnuke was used to process the raw data, with reads discarded if the reads contained adapters or uncalled bases, had a mean Phred below 15, or lacked an exact constant-primer or identifier match. High-quality paired reads were merged using COPE v1.2.5, and each unique nucleotide sequence was defined as a clonotype. MiTCR v1.1 was used to align clonotypes to the IMGT TRBV, TRBD and TRBJ reference segments. Analysis was restricted to V-J combinations with a frequency above 0.0001, which covered about 99% of repertoires. The TCS score was defined as F50 (clonal expansion) divided by E x V (chaos), with BLOSUM62-based TCRdist calculated between CDR3 peptides within each V-J. Welch's t-statistics and random forest reduced 514 V-J features to 10 to 15, which were used in a naive Bayes classifier (R e1071). The similarity between thyroid and blood repertoires was quantified using the Morisita-Horn index. The public reads were run again by TCRdb, first through fastp at Q25 and then through MiXCR, and only productive beta chains were kept. Merged by CDR3 protein, the rows form single entries marked with the most common genes and DNA. It is TCRdb's table, rather than the study itself, that gives the V and J calls and clone size. Present in this sample are roughly 500,000 distinct CDR3 sequences, over 45% of which were seen just once. The ten largest clones add up to about two fifths of the sample.

Inclusive of the bounding cysteine and phenylalanine, the CDR3 is 17 residues long. Kept here is only the CDR3 DNA, which spans 51 bases and is read in frame from base 1. The germline V gene specifies SGHAT as CDR1 and FQNNGV as CDR2. This TCR was sampled from an adult woman with Graves' disease, either hyperthyroidism or ophthalmopathy (not recorded which). The sample comprised peripheral blood or thyroid tissue (not recorded which). The rearrangement joined TRBV11-2 to TRBJ2-7, with the D segment possibly TRBD1 or TRBD2, each aligning over 5 bases. In nucleotide form, the sequence is TGTGCCAGCAACCACCCCGGTGTAGGGACCGACCCCTACAAGCAGTACTTC. The translation is CASNHPGVGTDPYKQYF.